These 19 T cell receptor beta chains came from one sample sequenced in a study of shared clonotypes between healthy human individuals. Sequenced by immunoSEQ multiplex PCR; TCRdb stores in-frame clones only, minus some. The sample records 500,000 or so clones, approximately 94% being singletons. Sequencing input: naive CD4+ T cells sorted from blood. Sample subset: CD45RA+ positively selected. The source is a woman in her thirties in good health.

The gene calls are TRBV29-1 and TRBJ2-3; D is unclear. This CDR3 spans 12 amino acids. Trimming took 7 bases from V and 2 from J, leaving 10 bases between them. Germline CDR1 and CDR2: SQVTM and ANQGSEA. CDR3 residues: CSAFTSTDTQYF. The CDR3 DNA reads TGCAGCGCCTTTACCTCCACAGATACGCAGTATTTT.

The rearrangement uses TRBV7-2 and TRBJ2-5; 11 bases map to TRBD2. With V trimmed by 4 bases and J by 4 bases, 8 bases remained unmatched. The CDR3 is 16 amino acids. Germline V lookup: CDR1 SGHTA, CDR2 FQGNSA. This chain's CDR3 is CASSSPATSGRETQYF. CDR3 DNA: TGTGCCAGCAGCTCGCCAGCAACTAGCGGGAGAGAGACCCAGTACTTC.

The chain is built from TRBV19 and TRBJ2-7; possibly TRBD1 for D (6 bases). The V end was cut by 5 bases, the J end by 6 bases, with 17 bases between. In germline, CDR1 is LNHDA, CDR2 SQIVND (reference sequence). The CDR3 is 14 amino acids. The CDR3 spells CASSLAGVSGEQYF. Written as DNA, the CDR3 is TGTGCCAGTAGTCTGGCAGGGGTAAGTGGCGAGCAGTACTTC.

The genes are TRBV28 and TRBJ2-7, with D possibly being TRBD1 (6 bases). The CDR3 is 15 residues long. The V gene lost 6 bases and the J gene lost 4 bases, with 19 bases spanning the gap. Germline CDR1 is MDHEN and CDR2 is SYDVKM. DNA of the CDR3: TGTGCCAGCAGCTCCGGGACACGTTTATTTTACGAGCAGTACTTC. Its protein product is CASSSGTRLFYEQYF.

The rearrangement uses TRBV7-9 and TRBJ2-7; 7 positions agree with TRBD1. The CDR3 has 14 amino acids. V was pared by 5 bases and J by 5 bases, with 9 bases of the junction left unmatched. Germline V gene data show CDR1 as SEHNR and CDR2 as FQNEAQ (reference sequence). The CDR3 reads CASSKNRGADEQYF. In DNA form, the CDR3 reads TGTGCCAGCAGCAAGAACAGGGGCGCCGACGAGCAGTACTTC.

The chain carries TRBV19 and TRBJ2-7; 7 bases match TRBD2. V lost 8 bases and J lost 5; bases outside the gene matches: 9. Looked up from germline, CDR1 is LNHDA and CDR2 is SQIVND (reference sequence). The CDR3 has 13 amino acids. For the CDR3, the DNA is TGTGCCAGTCGGCGGGGAGGGGACCACGAGCAGTACTTC. This translates into CASRRGGDHEQYF.

The CDR3: CASSRNRGSEQYF. In DNA form, the CDR3 reads TGCGCCAGCAGCCGGAACAGGGGATCCGAGCAGTACTTC. The chain has TRBV4-1 and TRBJ2-7; 7 nucleotides align to TRBD1. Germline values: CDR1 MGHRA, CDR2 YSYEKL. The CDR3 extends over 13 amino acids. V trimming: 4 bases; J trimming: 6 bases; junction bases outside the gene matches: 6.

This chain connects TRBV6-5 to TRBJ1-1, with D possibly being TRBD1 (6 bases). The CDR3 has 14 amino acids. Germline V gives CDR1 MNHEY, CDR2 SVGAGI. The ends were cut back, 5 bases at V and 4 bases at J, with 14 bases in the middle. CDR3 sequence reads: CASSPLQGFTEAFF. CDR3 nucleotide sequence: TGTGCCAGCAGTCCCTTGCAGGGGTTCACTGAAGCTTTCTTT.

This clone was picked up a small number of times. The CDR3: CASSLGSRAGGRETQYF. The CDR3 nucleotides read TGTGCCAGCAGCTTAGGGTCGAGGGCCGGTGGTAGAGAGACCCAGTACTTC. This chain connects TRBV7-9 to TRBJ2-5; tentatively, D is TRBD2 (5 bases). V was pared by 1 base and J by 4 bases, with 19 bases between. This CDR3 is 17 amino acids long. The germline V gene has CDR1 SEHNR and CDR2 FQNEAQ (reference sequence).

This clone was counted a few times. The chain employs TRBV18 and TRBJ1-1; 12 bases are shared with TRBD1. The CDR3 totals 17 residues. The germline V gene has CDR1 KGHSH and CDR2 LQKENI. V dropped 3 bases and J dropped 4; count of bases not matched to a gene: 9. The CDR3 DNA sequence: TGTGCCAGCTCACCTCCCGGGACAGGGGGCGCAGGCACTGAAGCTTTCTTT. It is translated as CASSPPGTGGAGTEAFF.

The chain carries TRBV5-1 and TRBJ1-4; D is perhaps TRBD1 (5 bases). With 4 bases removed from V and 0 bases from J, the gap between germline ends came to 10 bases. The CDR3 is 15 amino acids. Germline CDR1 reads SGHRS; CDR2 reads YFSETQ. This CDR3 reads CASSLEGATNEKLFF. The CDR3, as DNA: TGCGCCAGCAGCCTGGAAGGGGCAACTAATGAAAAACTGTTTTTT. Based on the CDR3 plus reference TRBV5-1 and TRBJ1-4, the full variable domain is KAGVTQTPRYLIKTRGQQVTLSCSPISGHRSVSWYQQTPGQGLQFLFEYFSETQRNKGNFPGRFSGRQFSNSRSEMNVSTLELGDSALYLCASSLEGATNEKLFFGSGTQLSVL.

V usage is TRBV2 and J usage is TRBJ1-2; 8 nucleotides agree with TRBD1. V lost 4 bases and J lost 4; bases outside the gene matches: 11. Germline-derived CDR1 and CDR2 are SNHLY and FYNNEI. The CDR3 is 16 amino acids. The CDR3 region has the DNA TGTGCCAGCAGTGTTTCCAGGGGGCTTGACGGCTATGGCTACACCTTC. Translated, it gives CASSVSRGLDGYGYTF.

This chain connects TRBV30 to TRBJ2-1; 9 bases line up with TRBD1. The V gene end was trimmed by 0 bases and the J gene end by 5 bases; junction bases not matched to a gene: 5. The CDR3 length is 15 residues. Germline V gene data show CDR1 as GTSNPN and CDR2 as SVGIG (reference sequence). The DNA of the CDR3 is TGTGCCTGGAGTGTGGGGACAGGGACGCACAATGAGCAGTTCTTC. This translates into CAWSVGTGTHNEQFF. The full variable domain, in which reference TRBV30 and TRBJ2-1 provide the parts outside the CDR3, is SQTIHQWPATLVQPVGSPLSLECTVEGTSNPNLYWYRQAAGRGLQLLFYSVGIGQISSEVPQNLSASRPQDRQFILSSKKLLLSDSGFYLCAWSVGTGTHNEQFFGPGTRLTVL.

The J gene is TRBJ1-2, the V gene TRBV28; 11 bases align to TRBD1. The CDR3 covers 17 residues. Germline assignment: CDR1 MDHEN and CDR2 SYDVKM. The J segment lost 7 bases and the V segment lost 3 bases, leaving 13 bases of the junction unmatched. CDR3 bases: TGTGCCAGCAGTTTCCGAGGGACAGGGGGGGACCTATTTGGCTACACCTTC. This encodes CASSFRGTGGDLFGYTF.

This sequence joins TRBV4-2 and TRBJ1-2; no clear D gene. This CDR3 contains 15 residues. V lost 7 bases, J lost 2 bases, and 17 bases lay in between. CDR1 is LGHNA, CDR2 YNFKEQ, per germline. DNA of the CDR3: TGTGCCAGCACACCTTCCCCGACGGTGAACTATGGCTACACCTTC. Its protein product is CASTPSPTVNYGYTF.

V usage is TRBV28 and J usage is TRBJ2-5; D unresolved. From germline, CDR1 is MDHEN and CDR2 SYDVKM. V was pared by 4 bases and J by 11 bases, with 11 bases between. The CDR3 has 11 residues. The CDR3 reads CASSSRNRQYF. CDR3 DNA sequence: TGTGCCAGCAGTTCCAGGAATCGGCAGTACTTC.

The CDR3 DNA follows: TGCGCCAGCAGCCCAACCGGGACAGGGGTCAATGAGCAGTTCTTC. Translating it yields CASSPTGTGVNEQFF. The chain employs TRBV5-1 and TRBJ2-1; TRBD1 aligns across 10 bases. V dropped 4 bases and J dropped 6; count of bases not matched to a gene: 7. CDR1 is SGHRS and CDR2 is YFSETQ in the germline V gene. The CDR3 contains 15 residues.

The CDR3 loop is CASSSRAGASSYEQYF. In DNA, the CDR3 is TGCGCCAGCAGCTCTCGGGCGGGAGCGAGCTCCTACGAGCAGTACTTC. The chain carries TRBV5-1 and TRBJ2-7, with TRBD2 identical over 7 bases. Trimming at V came to 3 bases and at J to 0 bases, leaving 9 bases not matched to a gene. The CDR3 has 16 residues. Germline CDR1 SGHRS, CDR2 YFSETQ.

The table lists this clone with a few counts. This CDR3 is also generated by other DNA sequences in the sample. The CDR3 spells CASSLDSYGYTF. In DNA, the CDR3 is TGTGCCAGCAGTTTAGACAGTTATGGCTACACCTTC. This sequence joins TRBV28 and TRBJ1-2, with a weak D call TRBD1 (5 bases). The V and J ends lost 2 bases and 5 bases respectively, with 6 bases between them. Germline CDR1 reads MDHEN; CDR2 reads SYDVKM. The CDR3 length is 12 residues.